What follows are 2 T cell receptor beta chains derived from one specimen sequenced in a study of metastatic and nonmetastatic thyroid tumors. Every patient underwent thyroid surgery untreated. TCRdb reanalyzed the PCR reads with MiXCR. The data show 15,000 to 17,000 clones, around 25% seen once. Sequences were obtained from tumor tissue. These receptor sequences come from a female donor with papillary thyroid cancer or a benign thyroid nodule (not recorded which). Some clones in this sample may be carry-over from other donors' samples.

CDR3 protein: CSASEGFGNQPQHF. CDR3 DNA: TGCAGTGCTAGCGAAGGGTTTGGCAATCAGCCCCAGCATTTT. J is TRBJ1-5 and V is TRBV20-1; no clear D gene. V was pared by 3 bases and J by 2 bases, with 11 bases between. CDR1 DFQATT and CDR2 SNEGSKA come from the germline V gene (reference sequence). The CDR3 spans 14 residues.

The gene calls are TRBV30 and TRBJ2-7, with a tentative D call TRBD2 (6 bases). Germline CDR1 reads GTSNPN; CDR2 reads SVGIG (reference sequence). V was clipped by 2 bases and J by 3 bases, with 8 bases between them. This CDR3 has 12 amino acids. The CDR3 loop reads CAWSPTSYEQYF. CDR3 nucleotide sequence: TGTGCCTGGAGTCCGACTAGCTACGAGCAGTACTTC.